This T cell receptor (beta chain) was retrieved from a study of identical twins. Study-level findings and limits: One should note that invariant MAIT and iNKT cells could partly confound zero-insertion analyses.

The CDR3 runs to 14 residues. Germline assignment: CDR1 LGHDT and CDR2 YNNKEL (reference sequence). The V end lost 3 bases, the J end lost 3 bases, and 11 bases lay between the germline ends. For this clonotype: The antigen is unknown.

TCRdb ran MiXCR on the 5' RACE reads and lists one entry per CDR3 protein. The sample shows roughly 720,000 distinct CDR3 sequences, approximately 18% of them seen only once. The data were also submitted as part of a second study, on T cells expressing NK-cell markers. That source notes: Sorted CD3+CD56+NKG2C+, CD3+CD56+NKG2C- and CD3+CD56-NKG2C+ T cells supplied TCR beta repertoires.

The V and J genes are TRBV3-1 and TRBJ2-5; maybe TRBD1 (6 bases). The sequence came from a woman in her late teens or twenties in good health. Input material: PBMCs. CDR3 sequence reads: CASSHGPGEETQYF. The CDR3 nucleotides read TGTGCCAGCAGCCATGGGCCAGGGGAAGAGACCCAGTACTTC.